Listed below are T cell receptor beta chains from one sample, sequenced in a study of blood T cell repertoires in COVID-19. TCRdb's table, derived via immunoSEQ multiplex PCR, lists solely in-frame clones and lacks some. The sample has hundreds of thousands of clones, approximately 86% seen once. Sequenced: peripheral blood. The receptors stem from a man aged 70-80 years with acute or convalescent COVID-19. CDR3s include the opening cysteine and the closing phenylalanine or tryptophan. D genes are given only for firm matches. The size of a clone is reported for some rows only, either as once, few or many, or as a class for expanded clones.

>TRBV10-3|once|TRBD2|TRBJ2-5
CAIGLAGGQETQYF
TGTGCCATAGGACTAGCGGGGGGGCAAGAGACCCAGTACTTC
>TRBV6-5|-|-|TRBJ2-7
CASNPGGTYEQYF
TGTGCCAGCAATCCCGGGGGAACCTACGAGCAGTACTTC
>TRBV3-1/TRBV3-2|-|TRBD1|TRBJ2-7
CASSQVGQTYEQYF
TGTGCCAGCAGCCAAGTGGGACAGACCTACGAGCAGTACTTC
>TRBV11-1|few|TRBD1|TRBJ1-1
CASSSPGGLVTEAFF
TGTGCCAGCAGCTCCCCAGGGGGCTTGGTCACTGAAGCTTTCTTT
>TRBV24-1|once|-|TRBJ2-7
CATAREGDYEQYF
TGTGCCACCGCCCGGGAAGGAGACTACGAGCAGTACTTC
>TRBV6-4|-|-|TRBJ1-2
CASSVNSGWGGYTF
TGTGCCAGCAGTGTGAACTCAGGGTGGGGCGGCTACACCTTC
>TRBV15|-|-|TRBJ2-1
CATSRDPRGNEQFF
TGTGCCACCAGCAGAGACCCAAGGGGGAATGAGCAGTTCTTC
>TRBV2|few|-|TRBJ2-5
CASSELELETQYF
TGTGCCAGCAGTGAGCTGGAGCTGGAGACCCAGTACTTC
>TRBV16|-|TRBD1|TRBJ2-7
CASSPGTGTLVEQYF
TGTGCCAGCAGCCCAGGGACAGGGACCCTCGTCGAGCAGTACTTC
>TRBV2|-|-|TRBJ2-5
CASSNRKETQYF
TGTGCCAGCAGTAACAGAAAAGAGACCCAGTACTTC
>TRBV18|-|-|TRBJ2-3
CASSQGVSTDTQYF
TGTGCCAGCTCCCAAGGGGTTAGCACAGATACGCAGTATTTT
>TRBV28|-|TRBD2|TRBJ2-3
CASSPLAGGADTQYF
TGTGCCAGCAGTCCCCTAGCGGGAGGGGCAGATACGCAGTATTTT
>TRBV4-2|-|TRBD2|TRBJ2-3
CASSAQGVAGGYTDTQYF
TGTGCCAGCAGCGCCCAGGGGGTAGCGGGGGGGTACACAGATACGCAGTATTTT
>TRBV12-3/TRBV12-4|-|TRBD1|TRBJ1-2
CASSFLGGLGYTF
TGTGCCAGCAGTTTCCTAGGGGGCCTGGGCTACACCTTC
>TRBV25-1|-|TRBD1|TRBJ1-3
CASSGRDRASGNTIYF
TGTGCCAGCAGTGGCCGGGACAGGGCCTCTGGAAACACCATATATTTT
>TRBV3-1/TRBV3-2|-|-|TRBJ1-2
CASSESGVGGYTF
TGTGCCAGCAGCGAAAGCGGGGTGGGCGGCTACACCTTC
>TRBV27|-|TRBD1|TRBJ2-3
CASRTGGTDTQYF
TGTGCCAGTAGGACAGGGGGCACAGATACGCAGTATTTT
>TRBV5-1|-|-|TRBJ1-2
CASSLGSYGYTF
TGCGCCAGCAGCTTGGGGAGCTACGGCTACACCTTC
>TRBV20-1|-|TRBD1|TRBJ1-2
CSASPGQGAGYGYTF
TGCAGTGCTAGTCCGGGACAGGGGGCGGGCTATGGCTACACCTTC
>TRBV6-5|-|-|TRBJ1-1
CASSRVGVNTEAFF
TGTGCCAGCTCGAGGGTAGGCGTGAACACTGAAGCTTTCTTT
>TRBV12-3/TRBV12-4|-|TRBD1|TRBJ1-2
CASTLTGNGYTF
TGTGCCAGCACCCTGACAGGGAATGGCTACACCTTC
>TRBV5-1|-|TRBD1|TRBJ1-4
CASSFGQGARAEKLFF
TGCGCCAGCAGCTTCGGGCAGGGGGCGCGTGCTGAAAAACTGTTTTTT
>TRBV5-4|-|-|TRBJ1-5
CASSLGVNQPQHF
TGTGCCAGCAGCTTGGGAGTCAATCAGCCCCAGCATTTT
>TRBV2|-|TRBD1|TRBJ1-2
CASSEDRGLYGYTF
TGTGCCAGCAGTGAGGACAGGGGGCTCTATGGCTACACCTTC
>TRBV24-1|-|TRBD1|TRBJ2-5
CATSPGQGVAETQYF
TGTGCCACCAGTCCCGGGCAGGGGGTGGCCGAGACCCAGTACTTC
>TRBV2|-|-|TRBJ2-2
CASRQGHPGELFF
TGTGCCAGCAGACAGGGTCACCCCGGGGAGCTGTTTTTT
>TRBV5-1|-|TRBD1|TRBJ2-7
CASSYTGVEQYF
TGCGCCAGCAGCTACACAGGGGTCGAGCAGTACTTC